This TCR beta chain came from a study of shared clonotypes between healthy human individuals. V was trimmed by 11 bases and J by 3 bases, leaving 14 bases between them. Germline CDR1 reads SEHNR; CDR2 reads FQNEAQ (reference sequence). CDR3 length: 13 amino acids. Clones were read by immunoSEQ multiplex PCR, and TCRdb kept only the in-frame ones, dropping some. The sample has approximately 500,000 clones; less than 96% are singletons. The sequence was collected from a woman aged 30 to 39 in good health. The V and J genes are TRBV7-9 and TRBJ2-1; D ambiguous. The sequenced material came from naive CD4+ T cells sorted from blood. Subset defined: CD45RA+ positively selected. The CDR3 is CAGTSGFYNEQFF. In DNA, the CDR3 is TGTGCCGGCACGTCGGGTTTCTACAATGAGCAGTTCTTC.